This T cell receptor beta chain appears in the sequencing data of a study of human T cells and chemical hapten exposure. Study findings and constraints: Sensitizing to DPC left TCRs with a frequency above 1 in 1000 unaltered.

The CDR3 is made up of 14 amino acids. V was shortened by 5 bases and J by 3 bases, with 17 bases between the two germline ends. Germline CDR1 reads SQVTM; CDR2 reads ANQGSEA. A single record per CDR3 protein comes from TCRdb applying MiXCR to the RACE reads. Among 80,000 to 100,000 distinct CDR3 sequences listed, about 8.6% were seen once. Indicated time point: healthy volunteer bleed at 2 weeks. The starting material, unfractionated whole blood, was used for total RNA extraction. A remark on this clonotype: The antigen remains unidentified.

The clonotype was recovered from a female donor in good health. Some clones in this sample may be carry-over from other donors' samples. The V and J genes are TRBV29-1 and TRBJ2-7; a possible D gene is TRBD2 (7 bases). The specimen was whole blood. CDR3 protein: CSVRVGGGNYEQYF. The CDR3 DNA follows: TGCAGCGTTCGGGTGGGAGGGGGAAACTACGAGCAGTACTTC.